This TCR beta chain was captured by sequencing in a study of cytomegalovirus exposure and HLA in healthy donors. In nominal health when sampled, donors likely had unrecorded immune exposures nonetheless. Study findings and constraints: Productive status was seen about 90% or about 30% of the time for most TCR beta V segments in an earlier analysis.

PCR used 60 Vbeta primers and 13 Jbeta primers. Profiled with immunoSEQ multiplex PCR; TCRdb holds only in-frame clones, not every one. Of about 160,000 clones listed, roughly 78% are singletons. This clone came up a few times. Its antigen is unknown. Other DNA sequences of this sample code for an identical CDR3. The CDR3 has 15 amino acids. Germline CDR1 reads SGHTA; CDR2 reads FQGTGA. V was shortened by 2 bases and J by 1 base, with 10 bases between the two germline ends. Specimen: PBMCs. The clonotype originates from a woman between 40 and 55 years old in good health and CMV-seronegative. The chain carries TRBV7-3 and TRBJ2-3, with D possibly being TRBD2 (7 bases). The CDR3 protein is CASSLGGGRTDTQYF. CDR3 nucleotide sequence: TGTGCCAGCAGCTTAGGCGGGGGCCGCACAGATACGCAGTATTTT.